The 24 T cell receptor beta chains reported below all come from one sample, sequenced in a study of T cell responses to AZD1222 COVID-19 vaccine. The protocol was immunoSEQ multiplex PCR, while the TCRdb copy is restricted to in-frame clones and leaves out a portion. The repertoire holds 150,000 to 200,000 clones, with 85% to 95% as singletons. The specimen was peripheral blood, collected on day 0 of AZD1222 vaccination. The receptors were gathered from an adult in good health.

The chain links TRBV4-1 to TRBJ1-2; 9 bases match TRBD1. Trimming cost V 0 bases and J 7 bases; bases outside gene matches: 6. The CDR3 runs 15 residues. Germline V lookup: CDR1 MGHRA, CDR2 YSYEKL. In DNA form, the CDR3 reads TGCGCCAGCAGCCAAGAAGTGGGACAGGGAGCTGGCTACACCTTC. It encodes CASSQEVGQGAGYTF.

The rearrangement links TRBV6-5 to TRBJ1-5, with D possibly matching TRBD1 (6 bases). Per the germline V gene, CDR1 is MNHEY and CDR2 is SVGAGI. V was shortened by 8 bases and J by 1 base, with 12 bases between the two germline ends. There are 14 residues in the CDR3. CDR3 in amino acids: CASAQGGSNQPQHF. DNA of the CDR3: TGTGCCAGCGCACAGGGAGGAAGCAATCAGCCCCAGCATTTT.

CDR3 coding DNA: TGTGCCAGCAGCTTAAGGGGAGGCGGGACACTAAATTCACCCCTCCACTTT. Residues: CASSLRGGGTLNSPLHF. The rearrangement uses TRBV5-4 and TRBJ1-6; D is perhaps TRBD1 (6 bases). The germline V gene encodes CDR1 SGHNT and CDR2 YYREEE (reference sequence). The V end lost 2 bases, the J end lost 7 bases, and 19 bases lay between the germline ends. The CDR3 runs to 17 residues.

This CDR3 is CASSSWSLNTGELFF. DNA for the CDR3: TGTGCCAGCAGCTCTTGGTCCTTGAACACCGGGGAGCTGTTTTTT. The chain combines TRBV5-6 with TRBJ2-2; D is undetermined. Trimming took off 3 bases at V and 1 base at J, with 10 bases between the two ends. Germline V gene data show CDR1 as SGHDT and CDR2 as YYEEEE. The CDR3 spans 15 residues. The variable domain in full, completed from reference TRBV5-6 and TRBJ2-2, reads DAGVTQSPTHLIKTRGQQVTLRCSPKSGHDTVSWYQQALGQGPQFIFQYYEEEERQRGNFPDRFSGHQFPNYSSELNVNALLLGDSALYLCASSSWSLNTGELFFGEGSRLTVL.

The chain uses TRBV11-3 and TRBJ1-1, with D hard to call. The CDR3 has 13 amino acids. Germline assignment: CDR1 SGHNT and CDR2 YENEEA. Deletions cut 5 bases from V and 3 bases from J, with 10 bases between. The CDR3 region has the DNA TGTGCCAGCAGCAAGGATGGGTACACTGAAGCTTTCTTT. Encoded protein: CASSKDGYTEAFF.

The chain recombines TRBV28 with TRBJ2-4; perhaps TRBD2 as D (6 bases). The ends were cut back, 4 bases at V and 0 bases at J, with 19 bases in the middle. CDR1 and CDR2 from the germline V gene are MDHEN and SYDVKM. This CDR3 region has 18 residues. The CDR3 nucleotides are TGTGCCAGCAGTTCCCCAGGGTATAGCGGTCTAGCCAAAAACATTCAGTACTTC. As protein: CASSSPGYSGLAKNIQYF.

This rearrangement joins TRBV19 to TRBJ1-1; 7 positions match TRBD1. V lost 7 bases, J lost 5 bases, and 13 bases stayed unmatched. The CDR3 runs to 15 residues. Per germline, CDR1 LNHDA and CDR2 SQIVND (reference sequence). The CDR3 protein is CASTQGGAAGTEAFF. CDR3 DNA sequence: TGTGCCAGTACTCAAGGGGGCGCGGCCGGAACTGAAGCTTTCTTT.

V and J are TRBV7-9 and TRBJ1-5; 7 positions match TRBD1. The ends lost 8 bases at V and 9 bases at J; junction bases unmatched: 13. The CDR3 has 14 residues. Germline-derived CDR1 and CDR2 are SEHNR and FQNEAQ (reference sequence). The CDR3 DNA follows: TGTGCCAGCGTATCGGCAGGGGGGCTTGGGCCCCAGCATTTT. Protein sequence: CASVSAGGLGPQHF.

This chain joins TRBV19 and TRBJ1-6; D is ambiguous. The CDR3 totals 13 residues. Germline V gene sequence: CDR1 LNHDA, CDR2 SQIVND (reference sequence). V lost 5 bases and J 5 bases, leaving 7 bases between the germline ends. CDR3 sequence: CASSPTDNSPLHF. CDR3 nucleotides: TGTGCCAGTAGTCCAACGGATAATTCACCCCTCCACTTT.

The chain is built from TRBV6-5 and TRBJ1-2; D is ambiguous. This CDR3 is built from 11 residues. The germline CDR1 and CDR2 sequences are MNHEY and SVGAGI. Trimming cost V 8 bases and J 3 bases, with 7 bases left between them. CDR3 residues: CASGQDYGYTF. The CDR3 DNA follows: TGTGCCAGCGGCCAGGACTATGGCTACACCTTC.

V usage is TRBV6-5 and J usage is TRBJ1-1; 7 nucleotides agree with TRBD1. Germline-derived CDR1 and CDR2 are MNHEY and SVGAGI. After removal of 4 bases from V and 11 bases from J, the junction contained 10 bases not matched to a gene. The CDR3 length is 13 residues. This CDR3 reads CASSSTGLLGAFF. CDR3 nucleotide sequence: TGTGCCAGCAGTTCGACAGGGCTCCTTGGGGCTTTCTTT.

The genes are TRBV12-3 or TRBV12-4 and TRBJ1-1, with 7 bases fitting TRBD1. V trimming: 1 base; J trimming: 9 bases; junction bases outside the gene matches: 5. The CDR3 is 13 amino acids. CDR3 amino acids: CASSLVEGAKAFF. The CDR3, as DNA: TGTGCCAGCAGTTTAGTGGAGGGGGCAAAAGCTTTCTTT.

This sequence joins TRBV5-6 and TRBJ1-1, with 7 bases lining up with TRBD1. The V segment lost 4 bases and the J segment 3 bases; nucleotides outside the gene matches: 18. Germline CDR1 reads SGHDT; CDR2 reads YYEEEE. CDR3 length: 18 residues. The CDR3 region has the DNA TGTGCCAGCAGCGCCACCCGATTAACAGGGGAAGTTGACACTGAAGCTTTCTTT. Amino acid sequence: CASSATRLTGEVDTEAFF. Looking up the rest from reference TRBV5-6 and TRBJ1-1 gives the full variable domain: DAGVTQSPTHLIKTRGQQVTLRCSPKSGHDTVSWYQQALGQGPQFIFQYYEEEERQRGNFPDRFSGHQFPNYSSELNVNALLLGDSALYLCASSATRLTGEVDTEAFFGQGTRLTVV.

The chain is built from TRBV10-3 and TRBJ1-1; 7 nucleotides align to TRBD1. The CDR3 is made up of 15 amino acids. From germline, CDR1 is ENHRY and CDR2 SYGVKD. The J segment lost 0 bases and the V segment lost 2 bases, leaving 3 bases of the junction unmatched. For the CDR3, the DNA is TGTGCCATCAGTGAGGGGGACAGTTTGAACACTGAAGCTTTCTTT. Its protein product is CAISEGDSLNTEAFF.

V gene TRBV4-1 combines with J gene TRBJ2-7; TRBD1 is a possible D gene (6 bases). The V and J ends lost 5 bases and 0 bases respectively, with 8 bases between them. CDR3 size: 13 residues. Germline-derived CDR1 and CDR2 are MGHRA and YSYEKL. CDR3 region: CASSGDNSYEQYF. The DNA for the CDR3 is TGCGCCAGCAGCGGGGACAACTCCTACGAGCAGTACTTC.

The rearrangement links TRBV18 to TRBJ1-2; TRBD1 matches at 10 bases. V dropped 4 bases and J dropped 5; count of bases not matched to a gene: 1. The CDR3 extends over 13 amino acids. In germline, CDR1 is KGHSH, CDR2 LQKENI. The CDR3 protein is CASSRDRGYGYTF. The CDR3 DNA reads TGTGCCAGCTCACGGGACAGGGGATATGGCTACACCTTC.

V gene TRBV12-3 or TRBV12-4 combines with J gene TRBJ1-1; TRBD1 might be the D (5 bases). The length of the CDR3 is 12 residues. Trimming took off 1 base at V and 5 bases at J, with 5 bases between the two ends. CDR3 amino acids: CASSLGQTEAFF. CDR3 DNA sequence: TGTGCCAGCAGTTTAGGACAGACTGAAGCTTTCTTT.

The CDR3 loop reads CSATDGYEAFF. The CDR3 coding sequence is TGCAGTGCTACCGACGGGTATGAAGCTTTCTTT. This chain links TRBV20-1 with TRBJ1-1; D call uncertain. The V gene lost 4 bases and the J gene lost 7 bases, with 10 bases spanning the gap. Germline CDR1 is DFQATT and CDR2 is SNEGSKA (reference sequence). This CDR3 spans 11 amino acids.

The chain uses TRBV7-8 and TRBJ2-7; the D is unclear. The ends were cut back, 1 base at V and 2 bases at J, with 12 bases in the middle. CDR3 size: 15 residues. CDR1 and CDR2 from the germline V gene are SGHVS and FQNEAQ. CDR3 sequence (DNA): TGTGCCAGCAGCTTAGTGGACCGACTCCCCTACGAGCAGTACTTC. It encodes CASSLVDRLPYEQYF.

This clone was seen once. The V and J genes are TRBV4-1 and TRBJ2-7; TRBD1 agrees at 8 bases. Looked up from germline, CDR1 is MGHRA and CDR2 is YSYEKL. This CDR3 contains 14 residues. The V and J ends lost 3 bases and 7 bases, in that order; junction bases with no gene match: 8. CDR3 DNA sequence: TGCGCCAGCAGCCAGCAGGGGGCTTTGGGGGAGCAGTACTTC. It yields the protein CASSQQGALGEQYF.

This sequence joins TRBV9 and TRBJ1-3; D is possibly TRBD1 (6 bases). The CDR3 is 13 residues long. CDR1 is SGDLS and CDR2 is YYNGEE in the germline V gene. V lost 1 base and J lost 9, with 11 bases in between. The CDR3 DNA sequence: TGTGCCAGCAGCGTACAGGGGTCTGGCACCATATATTTT. This encodes CASSVQGSGTIYF.

The rearrangement joins TRBV7-8 to TRBJ1-3; tentative D call: TRBD1 (5 bases). CDR1 SGHVS and CDR2 FQNEAQ come from the germline V gene. Deletions cut 11 bases from V and 4 bases from J, with 15 bases between. The CDR3 has 13 amino acids. CDR3 amino acids: CAARDGTGNTIYF. CDR3 coding DNA: TGTGCCGCGAGGGACGGGACGGGAAACACCATATATTTT.

This chain links TRBV7-2 with TRBJ1-2, with unresolved D. The V gene lost 5 bases and the J gene lost 4 bases, with 14 bases spanning the gap. Germline CDR1 reads SGHTA; CDR2 reads FQGNSA. The CDR3 totals 14 residues. The CDR3 region is CASSPAEGSYGYTF. As DNA, the CDR3 is TGTGCCAGCAGCCCCGCCGAGGGCAGCTATGGCTACACCTTC.

The rearrangement uses TRBV7-2 and TRBJ1-1, with no clear D. Germline V gene data show CDR1 as SGHTA and CDR2 as FQGNSA. Trimming cost V 5 bases and J 1 base, with 8 bases left between them. This CDR3 comprises 13 residues. CDR3 sequence (DNA): TGTGCCAGCAGCCGCAGTTGGAACACTGAAGCTTTCTTT. Protein product: CASSRSWNTEAFF.